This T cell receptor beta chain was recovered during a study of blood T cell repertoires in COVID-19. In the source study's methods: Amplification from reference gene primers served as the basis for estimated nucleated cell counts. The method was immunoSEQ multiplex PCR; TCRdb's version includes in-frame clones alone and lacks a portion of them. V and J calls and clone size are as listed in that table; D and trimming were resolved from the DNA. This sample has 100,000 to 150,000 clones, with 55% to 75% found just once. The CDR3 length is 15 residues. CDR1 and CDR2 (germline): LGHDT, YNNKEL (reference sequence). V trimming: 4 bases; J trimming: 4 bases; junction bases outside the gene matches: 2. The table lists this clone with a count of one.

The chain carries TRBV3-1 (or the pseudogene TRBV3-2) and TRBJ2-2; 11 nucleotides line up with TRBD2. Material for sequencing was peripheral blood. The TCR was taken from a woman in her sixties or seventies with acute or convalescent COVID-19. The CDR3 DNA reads TGTGCCAGCAGCCTCGGACTAGCGGGCACCGGGGAGCTGTTTTTT. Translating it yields CASSLGLAGTGELFF.